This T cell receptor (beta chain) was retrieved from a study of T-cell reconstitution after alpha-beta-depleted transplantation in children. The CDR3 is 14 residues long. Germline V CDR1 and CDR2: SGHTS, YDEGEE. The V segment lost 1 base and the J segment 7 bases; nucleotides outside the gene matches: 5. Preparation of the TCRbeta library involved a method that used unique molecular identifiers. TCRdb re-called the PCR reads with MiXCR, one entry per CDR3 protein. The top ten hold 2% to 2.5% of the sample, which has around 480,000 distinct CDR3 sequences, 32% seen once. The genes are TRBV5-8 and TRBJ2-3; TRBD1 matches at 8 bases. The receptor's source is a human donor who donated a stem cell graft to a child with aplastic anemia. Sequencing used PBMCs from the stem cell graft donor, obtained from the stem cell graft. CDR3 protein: CASSLQGATNTQYF. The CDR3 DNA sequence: TGTGCCAGCAGCTTGCAGGGGGCTACAAATACGCAGTATTTT.